This T cell receptor (beta chain) was identified in a study of response to subunit inactivated influenza vaccine. General observations from the study: The authors put forward the suggestion that each seasonal influenza vaccination may bring in only a limited number of new T cells.

TCRdb re-called the RT-PCR reads through MiXCR, storing one row per CDR3 protein. The sample records 300,000 to 350,000 distinct CDR3 sequences, 20% to 25% being singletons. As to this clonotype: Its antigen remains unknown.

CDR1 is SGHRS, CDR2 YFSETQ, per germline. With 4 bases clipped from V and 7 bases from J, the junction kept 14 bases outside the gene matches. CDR3 size: 17 residues. This sequence was found in a man aged 50-75 years who received an inactivated influenza vaccine. The sample consisted of PBMCs from blood, taken around 22 months after vaccination. The chain employs TRBV5-1 and TRBJ2-1, with 10 nucleotides matching TRBD2. The CDR3 protein is CASSASSSGGATNEQFF. The CDR3 region has the DNA TGCGCCAGCAGCGCCTCGTCAAGCGGGGGGGCCACGAATGAGCAGTTCTTC.